A single sample is the source of the 17 T cell receptor beta chains below, sequenced in a study of blood T cell repertoires in COVID-19. The assay was immunoSEQ multiplex PCR, and TCRdb's table has in-frame clones only and misses some. Found here are around 260,000 clones, approximately 89% of them singletons; the top ten hold around 9.6%. Sample: peripheral blood. The receptors here all came from a woman between 65 and 79 years old with COVID-19, enrolled during active disease.

The rearrangement uses TRBV27 and TRBJ1-1; tentatively, D is TRBD1 (5 bases). The CDR3 has 11 amino acids. V dropped 4 bases and J dropped 7 bases, with 7 bases sitting between them. The germline CDR1 and CDR2 sequences are MNHEY and SMNVEV (reference sequence). CDR3 protein: CASSWRGEAFF. The CDR3 nucleotides read TGTGCCAGCAGTTGGAGGGGTGAAGCTTTCTTT.

This sequence joins TRBV28 and TRBJ2-3, with 8 bases identical to TRBD2. The ends lost 1 base at V and 5 bases at J; junction bases unmatched: 8. The CDR3 has 16 residues. Germline CDR1 and CDR2: MDHEN and SYDVKM. CDR3 sequence (DNA): TGTGCCAGCAGTTTATTTGCGGGGGGACGGCGAGATACGCAGTATTTT. This encodes CASSLFAGGRRDTQYF.

The CDR3 DNA sequence: TGCGCCAGCAGCTTCCTCCGACAGGGGGTCCACGAGCAGTACTTC. Its translation: CASSFLRQGVHEQYF. The V gene is TRBV5-1, the J gene TRBJ2-7, with 9 bases matching TRBD1. After removal of 2 bases from V and 5 bases from J, the junction contained 8 bases not matched to a gene. CDR1 is SGHRS, CDR2 YFSETQ, per germline. The CDR3 totals 15 residues.

This sequence joins TRBV11-3 and TRBJ2-5; D remains ambiguous. This CDR3 has 14 residues. Germline-derived CDR1 and CDR2 are SGHNT and YENEEA. V dropped 3 bases and J dropped 0 bases, with 8 bases sitting between them. CDR3 sequence reads: CASSFGTNQETQYF. DNA of the CDR3: TGTGCCAGCAGCTTCGGAACTAACCAAGAGACCCAGTACTTC.

This clone has just one count. The rearrangement uses TRBV4-2 and TRBJ2-7; the D gene is possibly TRBD2 (5 bases). V was pared by 4 bases and J by 5 bases, with 15 bases between. Germline lookup yields CDR1 LGHNA and CDR2 YNFKEQ. This CDR3 is built from 14 residues. Here the CDR3 reads CASSRIRDSDEQYF. The CDR3 coding sequence is TGTGCCAGCAGCCGGATCCGGGATAGCGACGAGCAGTACTTC.

This rearrangement joins TRBV7-9 to TRBJ2-2; 7 positions agree with TRBD1. Germline CDR1 reads SEHNR; CDR2 reads FQNEAQ (reference sequence). The V segment lost 4 bases and the J segment 4 bases; nucleotides outside the gene matches: 12. CDR3 length equals 17 residues. The CDR3 sequence is CASSSIYTRQGTGELFF. The CDR3 DNA reads as TGTGCCAGCAGCTCGATTTACACCCGACAGGGCACCGGGGAGCTGTTTTTT.

The gene calls are TRBV18 and TRBJ2-1; 10 bases are a match to TRBD1. Trimming took 6 bases from V and 2 from J; bases not matched to a gene: 7. The CDR3 spans 16 residues. CDR1 and CDR2 (germline): KGHSH, LQKENI. CDR3 protein: CASSPTGTGAYNEQFF. DNA of the CDR3: TGTGCCAGCTCTCCCACCGGGACAGGGGCCTACAATGAGCAGTTCTTC. Looking up the rest from reference TRBV18 and TRBJ2-1 gives the full variable domain: NAGVMQNPRHLVRRRGQEARLRCSPMKGHSHVYWYRQLPEEGLKFMVYLQKENIIDESGMPKERFSAEFPKEGPSILRIQQVVRGDSAAYFCASSPTGTGAYNEQFFGPGTRLTVL.

The V and J genes are TRBV28 and TRBJ1-1; TRBD1 agrees at 7 bases. Looked up from germline, CDR1 is MDHEN and CDR2 is SYDVKM. The CDR3 consists of 15 residues. V was clipped by 0 bases and J by 3 bases; unmatched bases: 4. Written as DNA, the CDR3 is TGTGCCAGCAGTTTATGGGGCCAGGGGGACACTGAAGCTTTCTTT. Translated, it gives CASSLWGQGDTEAFF.

The count of this clone is one. The rearrangement uses TRBV5-5 and TRBJ2-5, with D perhaps matching TRBD1 (6 bases). The CDR3 runs to 16 residues. V was shortened by 4 bases and J by 2 bases, with 18 bases between the two germline ends. Germline CDR1 reads SGHKS; CDR2 reads YYEKEE (reference sequence). The CDR3 loop is CASSTLKQGFQETQYF. CDR3 nucleotide sequence: TGTGCCAGCAGCACCTTAAAACAGGGATTTCAAGAGACCCAGTACTTC.

V gene TRBV5-5 combines with J gene TRBJ1-1, with 9 positions matching TRBD1. The germline gives CDR1 SGHKS, CDR2 YYEKEE (reference sequence). The trim removed 1 base at V and 3 bases at J, leaving 1 base unmatched. The CDR3 covers 14 residues. The CDR3 sequence: CASSLTGGHTEAFF. As DNA, the CDR3 is TGTGCCAGCAGCTTGACAGGGGGCCACACTGAAGCTTTCTTT.

This clone occurred once. The V and J genes are TRBV6-2 or TRBV6-3 and TRBJ1-3; possible D gene TRBD1, 5 bases. Germline CDR1 is MNHEY and CDR2 is SVGEGT. The CDR3 runs 15 residues. The V end lost 5 bases, the J end lost 2 bases, and 13 bases lay between the germline ends. CDR3 protein: CASSRTPRAGNTIYF. As DNA, the CDR3 is TGTGCCAGCAGTCGAACACCCAGGGCTGGAAACACCATATATTTT.

The chain carries TRBV19 and TRBJ2-2; 8 bases line up with TRBD2. The CDR3 length is 16 residues. Germline values: CDR1 LNHDA, CDR2 SQIVND (reference sequence). Trimming cost V 3 bases and J 1 base; bases outside gene matches: 4. This CDR3 reads CASSMRGAKNTGELFF. In DNA form, the CDR3 reads TGTGCCAGTAGTATGCGGGGGGCAAAGAACACCGGGGAGCTGTTTTTT.

V usage is TRBV10-3 and J usage is TRBJ1-5, with D uncertain. The CDR3 extends over 14 amino acids. Between the trimmed V and J ends, which lost 3 bases and 2 bases, there was a span of 8 bases. Germline assignment: CDR1 ENHRY and CDR2 SYGVKD. The CDR3 DNA sequence: TGTGCCATCAGTGATCGAGAGGGCAATCAGCCCCAGCATTTT. Its translation: CAISDREGNQPQHF.

V gene TRBV12-3 or TRBV12-4 combines with J gene TRBJ1-5, with D unresolved. CDR3 length equals 12 residues. V shed 6 bases and J shed 4 bases, with 7 bases lying between them. The CDR3 DNA is TGTGCCAGCAGCTATCTTAATCAGCCCCAGCATTTT. The encoded protein is CASSYLNQPQHF.

Concerning this clone itself: Other DNA sequences of this sample code for an identical CDR3. The chain has TRBV30 and TRBJ1-5, with D hard to call. Germline V lookup: CDR1 GTSNPN, CDR2 SVGIG (reference sequence). V dropped 0 bases and J dropped 2 bases, with 11 bases sitting between them. The CDR3 runs to 15 residues. CDR3 in DNA: TGTGCCTGGAGTGTACCGGGAGGAGGCAATCAGCCCCAGCATTTT. It translates to CAWSVPGGGNQPQHF.

The chain recombines TRBV5-1 with TRBJ2-1, with D possibly matching TRBD2 (6 bases). Germline V lookup: CDR1 SGHRS, CDR2 YFSETQ. Trimming removed 1 base from V and 4 bases from J, with 12 bases in between. This CDR3 is built from 15 residues. The CDR3, as DNA: TGCGCCAGCAGCTTGACGGGAGTCGCTTACAATGAGCAGTTCTTC. Translation gives CASSLTGVAYNEQFF.

This chain joins TRBV5-1 and TRBJ2-1; 14 bases line up with TRBD2. In germline, CDR1 is SGHRS, CDR2 YFSETQ. The V and J ends lost 0 bases and 4 bases, in that order; junction bases with no gene match: 6. The CDR3 contains 18 residues. This chain's CDR3 is CASSLATSGRANYNEQFF. The CDR3 bases are TGCGCCAGCAGCTTGGCGACTAGCGGGAGGGCCAATTACAATGAGCAGTTCTTC.